The T cell receptor (beta chain) under discussion was sequenced for a study of T cell responses to AZD1222 COVID-19 vaccine. General study findings and limits: At study baseline, merely a handful of AZD1222 recipients were seropositive. As reported, nearly half of all spike-specific TCRs target variant regions that are unmutated. Spike-spanning, vaccine-associated CD4 TCRs were dominant at 160-218 and 743-854.

Of note for this clone: The antigen is not known.

Produced via immunoSEQ multiplex PCR; TCRdb's table is partial and in-frame only. The repertoire holds some 92,000 clones, 91% seen once, with 6% to 9% in the top ten. CDR1 is SNHLY and CDR2 is FYNNEI in the germline V gene. The CDR3 consists of 14 residues. Trimming removed 6 bases from V and 2 bases from J, with 8 bases in between. The chain employs TRBV2 and TRBJ1-6; D is unresolved. The receptor's source is an adult in good health. This material consisted of peripheral blood, taken on day 0 of AZD1222 vaccination. CDR3 DNA: TGTGCCAGCAGGGACGGCCCCTATAATTCACCCCTCCACTTT. Protein product: CASRDGPYNSPLHF.